This T cell receptor (beta chain) was retrieved from a study of CD8 T cells in ankylosing spondylitis. Quantitative molecular-barcoded 5'-RACE generated the TCR beta libraries. A single record per CDR3 protein comes from TCRdb applying MiXCR to the 5' RACE reads. The sample has fewer than 250,000 distinct CDR3 sequences, roughly 32% seen once. The CDR3 extends over 15 amino acids. V lost 7 bases, J lost 3 bases, and 18 bases lay in between. The chain carries TRBV12-3 or TRBV12-4 and TRBJ1-1, with no clear D. Material: blood, either unsorted or a sorted T cell fraction (not recorded which). This sequence originates from a male donor with ankylosing spondylitis or in good health (not recorded which). CDR3 nucleotides: TGTGCCAGCATCCCCGGCCGCAGATGGGACACTGAAGCTTTCTTT. Amino acid sequence: CASIPGRRWDTEAFF.